Detailed here is one T cell receptor beta chain. As yet, its antigen is unknown. The CDR3 length is 15 residues. Germline CDR1 MNHEY, CDR2 SMNVEV (reference sequence). The V gene lost 0 bases and the J gene lost 2 bases, with 9 bases spanning the gap. This sample was included in a study of response to subunit inactivated influenza vaccine. Overall study results and limits: The authors suggested that every seasonal influenza vaccination recruits few new T cells.

TCRdb independently ran MiXCR on the RT-PCR reads; one entry per CDR3 protein. The sample has about 610,000 distinct CDR3 sequences, 14% seen once. The rearrangement uses TRBV27 and TRBJ2-3; either TRBD1 or TRBD2 may supply D (6 bases each). The sequencing used PBMCs from blood, collected 12 days after vaccination. This sequence originates from a man aged 50-59 years who received an inactivated influenza vaccine. This CDR3 reads CASSLSWGATDTQYF. In nucleotides, the CDR3 is TGTGCCAGCAGTTTATCTTGGGGGGCCACAGATACGCAGTATTTT.